The clone carrying this TCR beta chain came up once. V lost 3 bases and J lost 5, with 18 bases in between. Germline V lookup: CDR1 KGHSH, CDR2 LQKENI. The CDR3 runs to 16 residues. This entry belongs to a study of T-cell memory formation after mild COVID-19. MiXCR, run by TCRdb on the 5' RACE reads, gives a single entry per CDR3 protein. The sample includes approximately 350,000 distinct CDR3 sequences, approximately 27% of them seen just once. The chain links TRBV18 to TRBJ2-3; D is possibly TRBD1 or TRBD2 (5 bases each). Sequenced material: PBMCs or a T cell subset sorted from them (not recorded which). The sequence derives from an adult woman who had mild COVID-19 (a few samples of this study predate the infection). Cell type and time point are not known. The CDR3 reads CASSPSGPTSGDTQYF. The CDR3 coding sequence is TGTGCCAGCTCACCTTCGGGACCGACGTCAGGAGATACGCAGTATTTT.